This paragraph reports one TCR beta chain. As yet, its antigen is unknown. This entry belongs to a study of CD8+CD57+ T cells in acquired aplastic anemia. The wider study: Mean DNA quantity obtained from sorted CD4+ and CD8+ cells was 3 to 3.5 ug. Points from the study as a whole: The same twenty-nine CD8+ CDR3 sequences occurred in patients and in controls.

An expansion of CD8+CD57+ cells by flow cytometry had been shown in patients chosen for sequencing. The CDR3 runs to 16 residues. CDR1 and CDR2 (germline): SEHNR, FQNEAQ (reference sequence). V was pared by 5 bases and J by 7 bases, with 9 bases of the junction left unmatched. Profiling that covered TCR beta VDJ and CDR3 relied on genomic DNA as its template. From the reads, TCRdb called clonotypes with MiXCR, one entry per CDR3 protein. The data contain over 250,000 distinct CDR3 sequences, approximately 58% of them singletons. V usage is TRBV7-9 and J usage is TRBJ2-2; 11 positions agree with TRBD1. The sequencing sample was made of sorted CD4+, CD8+, or CD8+CD57+ T cells (not recorded which) from PBMCs. The receptor was isolated from a human donor with aplastic anemia. CDR3 coding DNA: TGTGCCAGCAGCAGGGGGACAGGGGGACAAGGCGGGGAGCTGTTTTTT. Its protein product is CASSRGTGGQGGELFF.